This T cell receptor (beta chain) was retrieved from a study of circulating CD8 cells and anti-PD-1 response in melanoma. Overall study context: About 45% of the 13 patients had prior targeted therapy or immunotherapy; seven did not.

Study findings and constraints: TIGIT repertoires were least diverse, DNEG repertoires most diverse.

From live CD3+CD8+TCRalphabeta+ cells, four PD-1 and/or TIGIT subsets were sorted. Each library started from roughly 15 ng of total RNA using the QIAseq Immune Repertoire TCR panel. TCRdb reanalysed the reads using MiXCR and keeps one entry per CDR3 protein. The data hold about 2,000 distinct CDR3 sequences, with roughly 6% observed a single time. Note on this clonotype: Its antigen is as yet unknown.

The CDR3 runs 12 residues. The germline CDR1 and CDR2 sequences are SQVTM and ANQGSEA. Trimming stripped 2 bases from V and 8 bases from J, with 12 bases between. Sample: CD8+ T cells from PBMCs, taken at baseline or after one month of anti-PD-1 therapy (not recorded which). The V call is TRBV29-1, the J call TRBJ1-2, with D maybe TRBD1 (6 bases). The receptor comes from a human donor with melanoma. The CDR3 sequence is CSVERDKGGYTF. CDR3 nucleotides: TGCAGCGTTGAAAGGGACAAGGGGGGCTACACCTTC.